This is a list of T cell receptor beta chains from one sample in a study of T cell repertoires in cytomegalovirus infection. A single record per CDR3 protein comes from TCRdb applying MiXCR to the reads. The sample records 600,000 to 800,000 distinct CDR3 sequences, 20% to 25% being singletons. Sequences were obtained from CD8+ T cells from PBMCs. The origin of the receptors is a human donor in good health (CMV status not recorded). Some clones in this sample may be carry-over from other donors' samples. The CDR3 runs from the conserved cysteine through the conserved F or W. The D gene is left open where the match is weak. Clone size appears in some rows only: once, few, many, or a class for an expanded clone.

size: few
J: TRBJ2-2
D: TRBD1
V: TRBV6-2/TRBV6-3
CDR3: CASSYTGVNTGELFF
DNA: TGTGCCAGCAGTTATACAGGGGTGAACACCGGGGAGCTGTTTTTT

size: NA
J: TRBJ2-7
D: NA
V: TRBV28
CDR3: CASKGEGLLYEQYF
DNA: TGTGCCAGCAAAGGAGAAGGCCTCCTGTACGAGCAGTACTTC

size: few
J: TRBJ2-5
D: NA
V: TRBV24-1
CDR3: CATSDPKAETQYF
DNA: TGTGCCACCAGTGACCCCAAGGCAGAGACCCAGTACTTC

size: NA
J: TRBJ2-3
D: NA
V: TRBV14
CDR3: CASSHWESTDTQYF
DNA: TGTGCCAGCAGCCATTGGGAGAGCACAGATACGCAGTATTTT

size: NA
J: TRBJ2-1
D: TRBD1
V: TRBV15
CDR3: CATSTRDRGRNYNEQFF
DNA: TGTGCCACCAGCACGCGTGACAGGGGGCGAAATTACAATGAGCAGTTCTTC

size: NA
J: TRBJ2-3
D: NA
V: TRBV6-6
CDR3: CASSPPGSPQYF
DNA: TGTGCCAGCAGTCCACCGGGGAGTCCGCAGTATTTT

size: NA
J: TRBJ1-3
D: TRBD1
V: TRBV19
CDR3: CASRRDRGDTIYF
DNA: TGTGCCAGTAGACGGGACAGGGGAGACACCATATATTTT

size: many
J: TRBJ2-7
D: TRBD2
V: TRBV7-2
CDR3: CASSHGGEQYF
DNA: TGTGCCAGCAGCCACGGGGGGGAGCAGTACTTC

size: NA
J: TRBJ1-1
D: NA
V: TRBV12-5
CDR3: CASGFKQNTEAFF
DNA: TGTGCTAGTGGTTTTAAGCAGAACACTGAAGCTTTCTTT

size: NA
J: TRBJ2-4
D: TRBD2
V: TRBV6-5
CDR3: CASSYWTSGQNIQYF
DNA: TGTGCCAGCAGTTACTGGACTAGCGGACAAAACATTCAGTACTTC

size: NA
J: TRBJ1-2
D: TRBD1
V: TRBV19
CDR3: CATWDRNHGYTF
DNA: TGTGCCACCTGGGACAGGAATCATGGCTACACCTTC

size: NA
J: TRBJ2-2
D: NA
V: TRBV10-3
CDR3: CAIKRASGELFF
DNA: TGTGCCATCAAGAGGGCCTCCGGGGAGCTGTTTTTT

size: NA
J: TRBJ2-7
D: NA
V: TRBV4-1
CDR3: CASSHGSSSYEQYF
DNA: TGCGCCAGCAGCCACGGTAGCAGTTCCTACGAGCAGTACTTC

size: few
J: TRBJ1-3
D: TRBD1
V: TRBV7-8
CDR3: CASSLPRDRGSGNTIYF
DNA: TGTGCCAGCAGCTTACCGAGGGACAGGGGTTCTGGAAACACCATATATTTT

size: few
J: TRBJ1-1
D: NA
V: TRBV28
CDR3: CASSRTRGNTEAFF
DNA: TGTGCCAGCAGCCGGACCAGGGGGAACACTGAAGCTTTCTTT

size: many
J: TRBJ1-1
D: NA
V: TRBV7-6
CDR3: CASTASELNTEAFF
DNA: TGTGCCAGCACCGCGTCGGAGTTGAACACTGAAGCTTTCTTT

size: NA
J: TRBJ1-1
D: NA
V: TRBV29-1
CDR3: CSASDRGAGTEAFF
DNA: TGCAGCGCCTCCGACCGGGGAGCTGGTACTGAAGCTTTCTTT

size: NA
J: TRBJ2-1
D: NA
V: TRBV7-3
CDR3: CASSDLVLSSYEQFF
DNA: TGTGCCAGCAGCGACTTGGTGTTATCTTCATATGAGCAGTTCTTC

size: many
J: TRBJ2-5
D: NA
V: TRBV7-6
CDR3: CASSPPRQGPYQETQYF
DNA: TGTGCCAGCAGCCCACCCCGGCAGGGGCCCTACCAAGAGACCCAGTACTTC

size: many
J: TRBJ2-7
D: TRBD2
V: TRBV7-2
CDR3: CASSLLGLAGGDYEQYF
DNA: TGTGCCAGCAGCCTCCTGGGACTAGCGGGGGGGGACTACGAGCAGTACTTC

size: few
J: TRBJ1-2
D: TRBD1
V: TRBV29-1
CDR3: CSVAVRGGQAQYGYTF
DNA: TGCAGCGTTGCAGTTCGGGGGGGACAGGCTCAATATGGCTACACCTTC

size: many
J: TRBJ2-5
D: TRBD2
V: TRBV7-2
CDR3: CASSQALAGGYSLETQYF
DNA: TGTGCCAGCAGTCAAGCCCTAGCGGGGGGGTACAGTTTGGAGACCCAGTACTTC

size: NA
J: TRBJ2-7
D: TRBD1
V: TRBV7-8
CDR3: CASSLDRGLYEQYF
DNA: TGTGCCAGCAGCTTGGACAGGGGGCTGTACGAGCAGTACTTC

size: many
J: TRBJ2-3
D: TRBD1
V: TRBV2
CDR3: CASSQGVTDTQYF
DNA: TGTGCCAGCAGCCAGGGGGTGACAGATACGCAGTATTTT

size: few
J: TRBJ2-7
D: NA
V: TRBV28
CDR3: CASSSGGMYEQYF
DNA: TGTGCCAGCAGTTCGGGGGGCATGTACGAGCAGTACTTC

size: many
J: TRBJ2-1
D: NA
V: TRBV6-2/TRBV6-3
CDR3: CASSYPPNEQFF
DNA: TGTGCCAGCAGTTACCCCCCTAATGAGCAGTTCTTC

size: many
J: TRBJ1-2
D: NA
V: TRBV7-8
CDR3: CASSSGEGGYGYTF
DNA: TGTGCCAGCAGCTCGGGGGAGGGAGGCTATGGCTACACCTTC

size: NA
J: TRBJ2-1
D: TRBD2
V: TRBV29-1
CDR3: CSVEAPSGGRNEQFF
DNA: TGCAGCGTTGAAGCCCCCAGCGGGGGGAGAAATGAGCAGTTCTTC

size: many
J: TRBJ1-5
D: TRBD1
V: TRBV28
CDR3: CASSWARQGPMANQPQHF
DNA: TGTGCCAGCAGTTGGGCCCGACAGGGCCCCATGGCCAATCAGCCCCAGCATTTT

size: few
J: TRBJ2-2
D: TRBD1
V: TRBV7-6
CDR3: CASSRGTGFAGELFF
DNA: TGTGCCAGCAGCCGCGGGACAGGCTTCGCCGGGGAGCTGTTTTTT

size: few
J: TRBJ2-1
D: TRBD2
V: TRBV27
CDR3: CASSATTSGGANEQFF
DNA: TGTGCCAGCAGTGCCACCACTAGCGGGGGGGCCAATGAGCAGTTCTTC

size: NA
J: TRBJ2-4
D: TRBD2
V: TRBV28
CDR3: CASSTHLGLAGVRAKNIQYF
DNA: TGTGCCAGCAGTACTCATTTAGGACTAGCGGGGGTCCGAGCCAAAAACATTCAGTACTTC

size: NA
J: TRBJ1-6
D: NA
V: TRBV7-9
CDR3: CASSHWVRYNSPLHF
DNA: TGTGCCAGCAGTCACTGGGTACGCTATAATTCACCCCTCCACTTT

size: NA
J: TRBJ2-7
D: NA
V: TRBV7-9
CDR3: CASSLPQTSREQYF
DNA: TGTGCCAGCAGCTTACCGCAGACAAGCCGGGAGCAGTACTTC

size: NA
J: TRBJ2-2
D: NA
V: TRBV7-9
CDR3: CASSSGSQRTNTGELFF
DNA: TGTGCCAGCAGCTCTGGCTCCCAGCGAACGAACACCGGGGAGCTGTTTTTT

size: NA
J: TRBJ1-1
D: TRBD1
V: TRBV28
CDR3: CASNDPDRGSEAFF
DNA: TGTGCCAGCAACGACCCGGACAGGGGAAGTGAAGCTTTCTTT

size: NA
J: TRBJ2-2
D: NA
V: TRBV2
CDR3: CARDTSTGELFF
DNA: TGTGCCAGAGACACGTCCACCGGGGAGCTGTTTTTT

size: few
J: TRBJ2-1
D: TRBD1
V: TRBV27
CDR3: CASSPLPGQGGSSYNEQFF
DNA: TGTGCCAGCAGTCCTTTACCGGGACAGGGGGGAAGCTCCTACAATGAGCAGTTCTTC

size: NA
J: TRBJ2-1
D: NA
V: TRBV7-9
CDR3: CASGGLSDEQFF
DNA: TGTGCCAGCGGGGGGCTCTCCGATGAGCAGTTCTTC

size: NA
J: TRBJ2-1
D: NA
V: TRBV5-1
CDR3: CASSLRPGQPLYNEQFF
DNA: TGCGCCAGCAGCTTGCGACCGGGACAACCTCTCTACAATGAGCAGTTCTTC

size: NA
J: TRBJ1-1
D: NA
V: TRBV11-2
CDR3: CASSPRTGEAFF
DNA: TGTGCCAGCAGCCCCCGGACGGGTGAAGCTTTCTTT

size: many
J: TRBJ2-1
D: NA
V: TRBV4-1
CDR3: CASSQANEQFF
DNA: TGCGCCAGCAGCCAAGCTAATGAGCAGTTCTTC

size: few
J: TRBJ2-1
D: TRBD2
V: TRBV29-1
CDR3: CSVEGPAGGPYEQFF
DNA: TGCAGCGTTGAAGGACCGGCGGGGGGGCCCTATGAGCAGTTCTTC

size: many
J: TRBJ2-3
D: NA
V: TRBV7-6
CDR3: CASSFLGYSDTQYF
DNA: TGTGCCAGCAGCTTCCTTGGATATTCAGATACGCAGTATTTT

size: NA
J: TRBJ2-5
D: NA
V: TRBV20-1
CDR3: CSARGGGYEETQYF
DNA: TGCAGTGCTAGAGGAGGGGGGTACGAAGAGACCCAGTACTTC

size: NA
J: TRBJ2-2
D: NA
V: TRBV18
CDR3: CASFNRASTGELFF
DNA: TGTGCCAGCTTTAACAGGGCCTCCACCGGGGAGCTGTTTTTT

size: NA
J: TRBJ2-1
D: NA
V: TRBV24-1
CDR3: CATSDSRRAHEQFF
DNA: TGTGCCACCAGTGATTCCCGGCGGGCCCATGAGCAGTTCTTC

size: NA
J: TRBJ2-1
D: TRBD2
V: TRBV2
CDR3: CAGLAGGGFEQFF
DNA: TGTGCCGGATTAGCGGGGGGGGGTTTTGAGCAGTTCTTC

size: NA
J: TRBJ1-1
D: NA
V: TRBV5-1
CDR3: CASRDSLLTEAFF
DNA: TGCGCCAGCAGGGACAGCTTACTGACTGAAGCTTTCTTT

size: NA
J: TRBJ2-3
D: TRBD1
V: TRBV10-3
CDR3: CAIGGTGSSVDTQYF
DNA: TGTGCCATCGGGGGGACAGGGTCATCGGTAGATACGCAGTATTTT

size: many
J: TRBJ2-1
D: NA
V: TRBV4-1
CDR3: CASRDPGPPRGNEQFF
DNA: TGCGCCAGCAGGGATCCGGGACCTCCTAGGGGGAATGAGCAGTTCTTC